The 15 T cell receptor beta chains below all came from one sample that was sequenced in a study of T cell responses to AZD1222 COVID-19 vaccine. Here immunoSEQ multiplex PCR was the method, and the copy in TCRdb shows in-frame clones only, minus some. The sample includes 110,000 to 150,000 clones, about 90% of them seen just once. The sequencing used peripheral blood, collected on day 0 of AZD1222 vaccination. Receptor source: an adult in good health.

The V gene is TRBV5-4, the J gene TRBJ2-7; 7 positions match TRBD1. Unmatched junction bases numbered 3, after V lost 1 base and J lost 5 bases. Germline V CDR1 and CDR2: SGHNT, YYREEE (reference sequence). This CDR3 region has 13 residues. Here the CDR3 DNA reads TGTGCCAGCAGCTTGACAGGGGTTGACGAGCAGTACTTC. It codes for CASSLTGVDEQYF.

The J gene is TRBJ1-1, the V gene TRBV9; D is possibly TRBD1 (5 bases). Trimming removed 0 bases from V and 0 bases from J, with 6 bases in between. There are 14 residues in the CDR3. CDR1 and CDR2 (germline): SGDLS, YYNGEE. CDR3 nucleotides: TGTGCCAGCAGCGTAGGAGGGGTGAACACTGAAGCTTTCTTT. Its protein product is CASSVGGVNTEAFF.

The chain uses TRBV3-1 (or the pseudogene TRBV3-2) and TRBJ1-5, with D tentatively TRBD1 (6 bases). CDR1 LGHDT and CDR2 YNNKEL come from the germline V gene (reference sequence). CDR3 length equals 13 residues. With 4 bases removed from V and 5 bases from J, the gap between germline ends came to 9 bases. The CDR3 loop reads CASSRQADQPQHF. The CDR3 DNA follows: TGTGCCAGCAGCCGACAGGCCGATCAGCCCCAGCATTTT.

V gene TRBV5-5 combines with J gene TRBJ1-2; D gene uncertain. The germline V gene has CDR1 SGHKS and CDR2 YYEKEE (reference sequence). This CDR3 region has 18 residues. Trimming left V 3 bases short and J 3 bases short, with 24 bases between. The CDR3 DNA sequence: TGTGCCAGCAGCTCCCGGATTACGGAGAGGGTGGTGGACTATGGCTACACCTTC. Translated, it gives CASSSRITERVVDYGYTF. The full variable domain, rest sourced from reference TRBV5-5 and TRBJ1-2, is DAGVTQSPTHLIKTRGQQVTLRCSPISGHKSVSWYQQVLGQGPQFIFQYYEKEERGRGNFPDRFSARQFPNYSSELNVNALLLGDSALYLCASSSRITERVVDYGYTFGSGTRLTVV.

The chain joins TRBV7-2 to TRBJ2-1, with a weak D call TRBD2 (6 bases). Trimming shortened V by 2 bases and J by 10 bases, and 12 bases separated the two germline ends. The germline CDR1 and CDR2 sequences are SGHTA and FQGNSA. The CDR3 spans 13 residues. The CDR3 reads CASSLSRDDEQFF. Here the CDR3 DNA reads TGTGCCAGCAGCTTATCGCGGGATGACGAGCAGTTCTTC.

The rearrangement joins TRBV25-1 to TRBJ2-1, with 11 positions matching TRBD1. Per the germline V gene, CDR1 is MGHDK and CDR2 is SYGVNS. J lost 4 bases, V lost 3 bases, and 8 bases had no gene match. This CDR3 comprises 17 residues. The CDR3 loop is CASSETPGTGGYNEQFF. CDR3 bases: TGTGCCAGCAGTGAGACCCCCGGGACAGGGGGTTACAATGAGCAGTTCTTC.

This chain connects TRBV7-9 to TRBJ1-6; a weak D match, TRBD1 (5 bases). The CDR3 runs 12 residues. Germline CDR1 SEHNR, CDR2 FQNEAQ (reference sequence). V was trimmed by 5 bases and J by 16 bases, leaving 15 bases between them. CDR3: CASSGHRDRLHF. The CDR3 DNA reads as TGTGCCAGCAGCGGACACCGGGACCGGCTCCACTTT.

The rearrangement uses TRBV19 and TRBJ1-2, with TRBD1 matching 10 bases. The CDR3 covers 15 residues. V was pared by 6 bases and J by 2 bases, with 6 bases of the junction left unmatched. In germline, CDR1 is LNHDA, CDR2 SQIVND (reference sequence). The CDR3 sequence: CASSLWTGGNYGYTF. Written as DNA, the CDR3 is TGTGCCAGTAGCCTCTGGACAGGGGGAAACTATGGCTACACCTTC.

Points on this clone: The sample holds other DNA sequences that translate to the same CDR3. The chain combines TRBV4-2 with TRBJ2-1; TRBD2 matches 11 bases. V shed 0 bases and J 4 bases; nucleotides not matched to a gene: 2. Per germline, CDR1 LGHNA and CDR2 YNFKEQ. The CDR3 covers 16 residues. This CDR3 reads CASSQEGTSGYNEQFF. The CDR3 bases are TGTGCCAGCAGCCAAGAAGGGACTAGCGGTTACAATGAGCAGTTCTTC.

The rearrangement joins TRBV19 to TRBJ2-7, with 11 positions matching TRBD2. The CDR3 has 17 residues. Germline-derived CDR1 and CDR2 are LNHDA and SQIVND (reference sequence). Trimming at V came to 4 bases and at J to 0 bases, leaving 8 bases not matched to a gene. The CDR3 here is CASSRETSGEPSYEQYF. Here the CDR3 DNA reads TGTGCCAGTAGTAGAGAGACTAGCGGGGAACCCTCCTACGAGCAGTACTTC.

This chain joins TRBV3-1 (or the pseudogene TRBV3-2) and TRBJ2-7, with D perhaps matching TRBD2 (5 bases). V lost 3 bases to trimming and J lost 3 bases, with 9 bases between them. The germline V gene has CDR1 LGHDT and CDR2 YNNKEL (reference sequence). The CDR3 contains 13 residues. The CDR3 DNA sequence: TGTGCCAGCAGCCAGGCGGGCCGCTACGAGCAGTACTTC. It specifies CASSQAGRYEQYF.

The V and J genes are TRBV7-8 and TRBJ1-2; D gene unclear. Trimming removed 2 bases from V and 10 bases from J, with 17 bases in between. The CDR3 consists of 14 residues. Germline assignment: CDR1 SGHVS and CDR2 FQNEAQ. CDR3 region: CASSLNARGNDYTF. The CDR3 DNA reads as TGTGCCAGCAGCTTAAATGCCCGAGGTAATGACTACACCTTC. Complete variable domain (other parts from reference TRBV7-8 and TRBJ1-2): GAGVSQSPRYKVAKRGQDVALRCDPISGHVSLFWYQQALGQGPEFLTYFQNEAQLDKSGLPSDRFFAERPEGSVSTLKIQRTQQEDSAVYLCASSLNARGNDYTFGSGTRLTVV.

The chain combines TRBV18 with TRBJ2-7; D is undetermined. The V and J ends lost 4 bases and 3 bases respectively, with 7 bases between them. The CDR3 sequence is 12 residues long. From germline, CDR1 is KGHSH and CDR2 LQKENI. In DNA, the CDR3 is TGTGCCAGCTCACTAGAAGACTACGAGCAGTACTTC. Translated: CASSLEDYEQYF.

The rearrangement links TRBV28 to TRBJ1-6, with D maybe TRBD1 (6 bases). Germline CDR1 and CDR2: MDHEN and SYDVKM. The CDR3 is 13 residues long. Trimming pared 7 bases from V and 6 bases from J, leaving 10 bases between. The CDR3 DNA sequence: TGTGCCAGCAAGCGGGACATTAATTCACCCCTCCACTTT. Protein sequence: CASKRDINSPLHF. The full variable domain, with the rest looked up from reference TRBV28 and TRBJ1-6, is DVKVTQSSRYLVKRTGEKVFLECVQDMDHENMFWYRQDPGLGLRLIYFSYDVKMKEKGDIPEGYSVSREKKERFSLILESASTNQTSMYLCASKRDINSPLHFGNGTRLTVT.

The rearrangement uses TRBV9 and TRBJ2-3; no clear D gene. Germline lookup yields CDR1 SGDLS and CDR2 YYNGEE. The CDR3 runs 14 residues. Trimming removed 0 bases at V and 2 bases at J, with 7 bases between. CDR3 coding DNA: TGTGCCAGCAGCGTAGAATTGACCACAGATACGCAGTATTTT. Its protein product is CASSVELTTDTQYF. The whole variable domain, remainder taken from reference TRBV9 and TRBJ2-3, is DSGVTQTPKHLITATGQRVTLRCSPRSGDLSVYWYQQSLDQGLQFLIQYYNGEERAKGNILERFSAQQFPDLHSELNLSSLELGDSALYFCASSVELTTDTQYFGPGTRLTVL.